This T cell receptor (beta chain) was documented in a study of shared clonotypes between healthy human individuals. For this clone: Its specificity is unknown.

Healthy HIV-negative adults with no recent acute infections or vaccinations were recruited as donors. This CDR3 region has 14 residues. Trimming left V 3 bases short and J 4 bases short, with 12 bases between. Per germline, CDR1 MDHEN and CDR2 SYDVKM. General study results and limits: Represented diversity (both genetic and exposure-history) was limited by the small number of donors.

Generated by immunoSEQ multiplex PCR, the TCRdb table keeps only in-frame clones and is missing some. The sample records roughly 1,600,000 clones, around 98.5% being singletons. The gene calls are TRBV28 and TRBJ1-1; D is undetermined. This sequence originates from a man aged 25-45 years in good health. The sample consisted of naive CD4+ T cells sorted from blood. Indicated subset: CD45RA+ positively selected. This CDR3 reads CASSFSDLSTEAFF. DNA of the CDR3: TGTGCCAGCAGTTTCTCGGACCTATCCACTGAAGCTTTCTTT.